Below, 29 T cell receptor beta chains from the same sample are listed, as sequenced in a study of blood T cell repertoires in COVID-19. TCRdb's table, derived via immunoSEQ multiplex PCR, lists solely in-frame clones and lacks some. The table includes more than 95,000 clones, 80% to 90% detected once. Sequences were obtained from peripheral blood. These receptors all stem from a woman aged 55-69 years with acute or convalescent COVID-19.

The chain couples TRBV5-5 to TRBJ2-6; possible D gene TRBD1, 5 bases. The CDR3 totals 18 residues. Trimming left V 0 bases short and J 0 bases short, with 13 bases between. The germline CDR1 and CDR2 sequences are SGHKS and YYEKEE (reference sequence). The CDR3 nucleotides are TGTGCCAGCAGCTTGGGGGGCAGGCCTAGCTCTGGGGCCAACGTCCTGACTTTC. Protein sequence: CASSLGGRPSSGANVLTF.

J is TRBJ2-3 and V is TRBV5-4, with D tentatively TRBD2 (7 bases). The germline V gene has CDR1 SGHNT and CDR2 YYREEE (reference sequence). The V and J ends lost 6 bases and 0 bases respectively, with 17 bases between them. CDR3 size: 16 residues. The CDR3 spells CASTQGLAASTDTQYF. For the CDR3, the DNA is TGTGCCAGCACCCAGGGGCTAGCGGCTAGCACAGATACGCAGTATTTT. Based on the CDR3 plus reference TRBV5-4 and TRBJ2-3, the full variable domain is ETGVTQSPTHLIKTRGQQVTLRCSSQSGHNTVSWYQQALGQGPQFIFQYYREEENGRGNFPPRFSGLQFPNYSSELNVNALELDDSALYLCASTQGLAASTDTQYFGPGTRLTVL.

This clone was picked up a small number of times. V gene TRBV28 combines with J gene TRBJ2-3; D may be TRBD2 (6 bases). This CDR3 has 16 residues. From germline, CDR1 is MDHEN and CDR2 SYDVKM. The V end lost 6 bases, the J end lost 9 bases, and 25 bases lay between the germline ends. The CDR3 nucleotides are TGTGCCAGCAGCCTGGAGGGAGGCAACGTGGGTCTCACGCAGTATTTT. Encoded protein: CASSLEGGNVGLTQYF.

This clone was observed a handful of times. The J gene is TRBJ1-5, the V gene TRBV19, with D hard to call. V gave up 0 bases and J gave up 7 bases, with 19 bases separating them. This CDR3 has 17 residues. Germline V gene lookup returns CDR1 LNHDA and CDR2 SQIVND (reference sequence). The CDR3 coding sequence is TGTGCCAGTAGTATAGACCCGGGTTTCAGTGAGGGACAGCCCCAGCATTTT. This translates into CASSIDPGFSEGQPQHF.

V is TRBV2 and J is TRBJ2-3, with 14 positions matching TRBD2. The CDR3 runs to 16 residues. Germline V gene lookup returns CDR1 SNHLY and CDR2 FYNNEI. V lost 6 bases, J lost 1 base, and 3 bases stayed unmatched. The CDR3 bases are TGTGCCAGCAGCTTGGGACTAGCGGGGGGCACAGATACGCAGTATTTT. This codes for CASSLGLAGGTDTQYF.

The V and J genes are TRBV30 and TRBJ2-7; TRBD2 agrees at 10 bases. The germline V gene has CDR1 GTSNPN and CDR2 SVGIG (reference sequence). The CDR3 contains 13 residues. V shed 4 bases and J 1 base; nucleotides not matched to a gene: 1. The CDR3 spells CAWIAGGSYEQYF. CDR3 sequence (DNA): TGTGCCTGGATAGCGGGAGGTTCCTACGAGCAGTACTTC.

J is TRBJ1-1 and V is TRBV2; no definite D call. V lost 8 bases and J 3 bases, leaving 4 bases between the germline ends. The CDR3 has 10 residues. The germline V gene encodes CDR1 SNHLY and CDR2 FYNNEI. CDR3 nucleotide sequence: TGTGCCAGCGGAGACACTGAAGCTTTCTTT. It specifies CASGDTEAFF.

J is TRBJ1-6 and V is TRBV10-3; 7 nucleotides agree with TRBD1. Germline CDR1 reads ENHRY; CDR2 reads SYGVKD. This CDR3 is 14 amino acids long. After removal of 6 bases from V and 6 bases from J, the junction contained 5 bases not matched to a gene. CDR3 in amino acids: CAIRPGTANSPLHF. CDR3 bases: TGTGCCATCAGGCCTGGGACAGCTAATTCACCCCTCCACTTT.

This clone was seen a single time. V is TRBV28 and J is TRBJ2-7; a possible D gene is TRBD1 (5 bases). The CDR3 loop spans 13 amino acids. Germline-derived CDR1 and CDR2 are MDHEN and SYDVKM. V was clipped by 6 bases and J by 1 base, with 10 bases between them. CDR3 protein: CASRRGPSYEQYF. CDR3 coding DNA: TGTGCCAGCAGAAGGGGCCCATCCTACGAGCAGTACTTC.

The chain employs TRBV5-1 and TRBJ2-5; 13 nucleotides match TRBD2. The CDR3 spans 16 residues. Germline V gives CDR1 SGHRS, CDR2 YFSETQ. The junction had 6 bases not matched to a gene; V was cut back by 2 bases and J by 5 bases. The CDR3 coding sequence is TGCGCCAGCAGCTTAGGGACTAGCGGGAAGTTTGAGACCCAGTACTTC. It specifies CASSLGTSGKFETQYF.

This clone was seen just once. The chain combines TRBV3-1 (or the pseudogene TRBV3-2) with TRBJ1-5; 7 nucleotides agree with TRBD1. The CDR3 runs to 13 residues. CDR1 and CDR2 (germline): LGHDT, YNNKEL (reference sequence). The ends lost 5 bases at V and 3 bases at J; junction bases unmatched: 1. The DNA of the CDR3 is TGTGCCAGCAGCGACAGGGTCAATCAGCCCCAGCATTTT. It codes for CASSDRVNQPQHF.

The chain links TRBV6-5 to TRBJ1-1; the match to TRBD1 covers 8 bases. The CDR3 has 14 residues. Germline CDR1 MNHEY, CDR2 SVGAGI. The V segment lost 7 bases and the J segment 1 base; nucleotides outside the gene matches: 5. The CDR3 sequence: CASNRDRTNTEAFF. The CDR3 region has the DNA TGTGCCAGCAACCGGGACAGGACGAACACTGAAGCTTTCTTT.

The rearrangement links TRBV6-5 to TRBJ2-1, with TRBD2 identical over 11 bases. Losses at the gene ends were 8 bases for V and 8 bases for J; bases not matched to a gene: 11. Germline-derived CDR1 and CDR2 are MNHEY and SVGAGI. The length of the CDR3 is 15 residues. The CDR3 is CASVKLAGVLDEQFF. The CDR3 DNA reads TGTGCCAGCGTTAAACTAGCGGGAGTATTGGATGAGCAGTTCTTC.

The chain carries TRBV3-1 (or the pseudogene TRBV3-2) and TRBJ1-6, with 7 bases fitting TRBD1. Germline lookup yields CDR1 LGHDT and CDR2 YNNKEL (reference sequence). V lost 3 bases and J lost 9; bases outside the gene matches: 14. This CDR3 comprises 17 residues. The CDR3 region has the DNA TGTGCCAGCAGCCATTTTAGAATTACAGGGGTTAGTTCACCCCTCCACTTT. Translated: CASSHFRITGVSSPLHF.

The gene calls are TRBV19 and TRBJ1-1; 8 nucleotides align to TRBD1. Germline CDR1 reads LNHDA; CDR2 reads SQIVND (reference sequence). The CDR3 runs to 15 residues. The V segment lost 1 base and the J segment 6 bases; nucleotides outside the gene matches: 7. The CDR3 coding sequence is TGTGCCAGTAGTATAGCCGGCAGGGGGCGGGCTGAAGCTTTCTTT. Amino acid sequence: CASSIAGRGRAEAFF. The full variable domain, with the rest looked up from reference TRBV19 and TRBJ1-1, is DGGITQSPKYLFRKEGQNVTLSCEQNLNHDAMYWYRQDPGQGLRLIYYSQIVNDFQKGDIAEGYSVSREKKESFPLTVTSAQKNPTAFYLCASSIAGRGRAEAFFGQGTRLTVV.

The J gene is TRBJ1-4, the V gene TRBV14; maybe TRBD1 (5 bases). Germline CDR1 is SGHDN and CDR2 is FVKESK. The CDR3 covers 15 residues. V dropped 3 bases and J dropped 4 bases, with 12 bases sitting between them. DNA of the CDR3: TGTGCCAGCAGCCACCTCACGGGACTTAATGAAAAACTGTTTTTT. Translation: CASSHLTGLNEKLFF.

This clone came up once. For the CDR3, the DNA is TGCAGTGCTAGTTGGGGAGGGAACACTGAAGCTTTCTTT. As protein: CSASWGGNTEAFF. The V call is TRBV20-1, the J call TRBJ1-1; D remains ambiguous. Trimming shortened V by 3 bases and J by 1 base, and 9 bases separated the two germline ends. The CDR3 has 13 residues. The germline V gene has CDR1 DFQATT and CDR2 SNEGSKA (reference sequence).

The chain carries TRBV11-3 and TRBJ1-2; TRBD1 matches at 12 bases. V was pared by 4 bases and J by 5 bases, with 11 bases of the junction left unmatched. The germline CDR1 and CDR2 sequences are SGHNT and YENEEA. The CDR3 covers 17 residues. CDR3 residues: CASSWPGQGAAAYGYTF. The DNA of the CDR3 is TGTGCCAGCAGCTGGCCGGGACAGGGGGCGGCTGCTTATGGCTACACCTTC.

This clone has just one count. The chain employs TRBV7-8 and TRBJ2-1; 7 bases agree with TRBD2. The CDR3 spans 17 residues. The junction had 9 bases not matched to a gene; V was cut back by 2 bases and J by 2 bases. Germline V gene data show CDR1 as SGHVS and CDR2 as FQNEAQ. CDR3 sequence reads: CASSLPVRLAPYNEQFF. CDR3 in DNA: TGTGCCAGCAGCTTACCCGTCCGACTAGCCCCCTACAATGAGCAGTTCTTC.

This chain uses TRBV2 with TRBJ1-4; 8 bases are shared with TRBD1. The CDR3 loop spans 15 amino acids. CDR1 and CDR2 (germline): SNHLY, FYNNEI. J lost 8 bases, V lost 5 bases, and 10 bases had no gene match. The CDR3 DNA reads TGTGCCAGCAGTTACGGACAGGGTTTCGGGGAAAAACTGTTTTTT. The encoded protein is CASSYGQGFGEKLFF.

The chain recombines TRBV19 with TRBJ2-3, with 12 bases identical to TRBD2. Germline trimming cut 5 bases from V and 2 bases from J; bases unmatched to any gene: 5. Germline V gene sequence: CDR1 LNHDA, CDR2 SQIVND (reference sequence). The CDR3 is made up of 16 amino acids. For the CDR3, the DNA is TGTGCCAGTAGTCTACTAGCGGGAGGATTCACAGATACGCAGTATTTT. Translated: CASSLLAGGFTDTQYF.

CDR3 protein: CASSLSGHQFF. The CDR3 nucleotides are TGTGCCAGCAGTTTGAGCGGCCATCAGTTCTTC. The rearrangement links TRBV28 to TRBJ2-1; tentative D call: TRBD2 (5 bases). Germline V gives CDR1 MDHEN, CDR2 SYDVKM. The CDR3 covers 11 residues. The V and J ends lost 3 bases and 13 bases respectively, with 10 bases between them. Full variable domain (remainder filled in from reference TRBV28 and TRBJ2-1): DVKVTQSSRYLVKRTGEKVFLECVQDMDHENMFWYRQDPGLGLRLIYFSYDVKMKEKGDIPEGYSVSREKKERFSLILESASTNQTSMYLCASSLSGHQFFGPGTRLTVL.

The chain uses TRBV5-1 and TRBJ2-2; 11 bases agree with TRBD2. Germline-derived CDR1 and CDR2 are SGHRS and YFSETQ. This CDR3 region has 16 residues. The ends lost 2 bases at V and 6 bases at J; junction bases unmatched: 6. As DNA, the CDR3 is TGCGCCAGCAGCTTAACGACTAGCGGGAATCCCGGGGAGCTGTTTTTT. It encodes CASSLTTSGNPGELFF.

V is TRBV30 and J is TRBJ1-1; D perhaps matches TRBD1 (5 bases). This CDR3 contains 13 residues. Trimming pared 2 bases from V and 2 bases from J, leaving 9 bases between. The V gene's germline CDR1 is GTSNPN and CDR2 SVGIG (reference sequence). CDR3 nucleotides: TGTGCCTGGAGTCCGGGGGGTAACACTGAAGCTTTCTTT. Protein product: CAWSPGGNTEAFF.

J is TRBJ1-2 and V is TRBV7-9; maybe TRBD1 (6 bases). The CDR3 consists of 15 residues. CDR1 and CDR2 from the germline V gene are SEHNR and FQNEAQ (reference sequence). V was cut by 5 bases and J by 7 bases, with 20 bases left in between. Here the CDR3 DNA reads TGTGCCAGCAGCACCTCGGGGACAAAAGTTTCTGGCTACACCTTC. Protein product: CASSTSGTKVSGYTF.

The V and J genes are TRBV6-5 and TRBJ2-2; 8 positions match TRBD2. The CDR3 is 14 residues long. Germline V lookup: CDR1 MNHEY, CDR2 SVGAGI. Trimming took 6 bases from V and 6 from J; bases not matched to a gene: 6. CDR3 amino acids: CASRVSGSAGELFF. The CDR3 DNA reads as TGTGCCAGCAGAGTAAGCGGGAGCGCCGGGGAGCTGTTTTTT.

In its sample, this clone was seen a few times. This rearrangement joins TRBV6-5 to TRBJ2-7, with D tentatively TRBD1 (6 bases). V dropped 5 bases and J dropped 3 bases, with 14 bases sitting between them. The CDR3 totals 14 residues. Germline values: CDR1 MNHEY, CDR2 SVGAGI. The CDR3 spells CASSPQGPNYEQYF. The CDR3 DNA follows: TGTGCCAGCAGTCCCCAGGGGCCCAACTACGAGCAGTACTTC.

This clone was counted once. The V call is TRBV2, the J call TRBJ2-2; TRBD1 matches at 8 bases. The CDR3 length is 16 residues. Germline loops: CDR1 SNHLY, CDR2 FYNNEI. Trimming at V came to 5 bases and at J to 3 bases, leaving 8 bases not matched to a gene. The CDR3, as DNA: TGTGCCAGCAGTCTGAGAGGGACAGGTTACACCGGGGAGCTGTTTTTT. Its protein product is CASSLRGTGYTGELFF.

The V gene is TRBV2, the J gene TRBJ2-7; a weak D match, TRBD2 (5 bases). Looked up from germline, CDR1 is SNHLY and CDR2 is FYNNEI. V was pared by 0 bases and J by 0 bases, with 12 bases between. The CDR3 is 16 residues long. CDR3 coding DNA: TGTGCCAGCAGTGAAGCGCCCCCAGCGGCCTCCTACGAGCAGTACTTC. It is translated as CASSEAPPAASYEQYF. The full variable domain, completed using reference TRBV2 and TRBJ2-7, is EPEVTQTPSHQVTQMGQEVILRCVPISNHLYFYWYRQILGQKVEFLVSFYNNEISEKSEIFDDQFSVERPDGSNFTLKIRSTKLEDSAMYFCASSEAPPAASYEQYFGPGTRLTVT.